The source of this T cell receptor (beta chain) is a study of OX40 agonist ivuxolimab in advanced cancers. V was shortened by 0 bases and J by 1 base, with 9 bases between the two germline ends. Germline-derived CDR1 and CDR2 are MNHNS and SASEGT. The CDR3 loop spans 15 amino acids. This clone was observed a handful of times. This table comes from immunoSEQ multiplex PCR, and its TCRdb copy is limited to in-frame clones, with some not included. The data show some 64,000 clones, 92% seen once. The genes are TRBV6-1 and TRBJ1-1; D remains ambiguous. The TCR originated in an adult with an advanced solid tumor such as melanoma, head and neck, liver or kidney cancer. Sequences were derived from CD4+ or CD8+ T cells sorted from blood, sampled in a trial of the OX40 agonist ivuxolimab. CDR3 loop: CASSEAVDWNTEAFF. In DNA, the CDR3 is TGTGCCAGCAGTGAAGCCGTCGACTGGAACACTGAAGCTTTCTTT.